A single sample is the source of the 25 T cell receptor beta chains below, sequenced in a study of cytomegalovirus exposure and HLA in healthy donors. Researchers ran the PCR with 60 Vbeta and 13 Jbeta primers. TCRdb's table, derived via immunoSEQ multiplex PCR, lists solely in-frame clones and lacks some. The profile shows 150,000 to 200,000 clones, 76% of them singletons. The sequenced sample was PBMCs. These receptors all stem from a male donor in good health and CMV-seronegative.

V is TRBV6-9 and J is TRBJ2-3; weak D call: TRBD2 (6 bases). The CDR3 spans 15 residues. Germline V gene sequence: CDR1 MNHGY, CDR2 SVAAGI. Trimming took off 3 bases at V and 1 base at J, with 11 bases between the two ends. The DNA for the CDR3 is TGTGCCAGCAGTTACGGCAGGGAGGGCACAGATACGCAGTATTTT. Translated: CASSYGREGTDTQYF.

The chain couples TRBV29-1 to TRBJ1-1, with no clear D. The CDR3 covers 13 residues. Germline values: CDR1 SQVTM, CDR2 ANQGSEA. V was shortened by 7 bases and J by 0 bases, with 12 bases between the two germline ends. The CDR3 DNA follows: TGCAGCGGTCTAGAACGGGTGAACACTGAAGCTTTCTTT. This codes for CSGLERVNTEAFF.

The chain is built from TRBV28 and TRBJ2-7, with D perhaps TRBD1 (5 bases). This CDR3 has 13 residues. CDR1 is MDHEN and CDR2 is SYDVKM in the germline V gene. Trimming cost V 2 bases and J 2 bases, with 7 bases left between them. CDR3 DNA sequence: TGTGCCAGCAGTTTAGAAGGGGCCTACGAGCAGTACTTC. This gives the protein CASSLEGAYEQYF.

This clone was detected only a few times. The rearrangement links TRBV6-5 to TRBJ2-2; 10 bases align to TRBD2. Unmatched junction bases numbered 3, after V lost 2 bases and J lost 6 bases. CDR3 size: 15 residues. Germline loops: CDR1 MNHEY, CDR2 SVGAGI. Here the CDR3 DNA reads TGTGCCAGCAGTTACGGGCTAGCGGGAGCCGGGGAGCTGTTTTTT. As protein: CASSYGLAGAGELFF.

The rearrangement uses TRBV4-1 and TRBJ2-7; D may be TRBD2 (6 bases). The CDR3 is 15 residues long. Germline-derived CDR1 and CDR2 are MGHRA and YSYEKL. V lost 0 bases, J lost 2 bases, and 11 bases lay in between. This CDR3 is CASSQEPGDPYEQYF. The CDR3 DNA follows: TGCGCCAGCAGCCAAGAACCGGGGGACCCCTACGAGCAGTACTTC.

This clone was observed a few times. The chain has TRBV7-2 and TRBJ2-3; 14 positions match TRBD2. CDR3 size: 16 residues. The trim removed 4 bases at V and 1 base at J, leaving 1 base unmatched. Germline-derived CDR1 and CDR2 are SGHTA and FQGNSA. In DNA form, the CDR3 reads TGTGCCAGCAGCTCGGGACTAGCGGGGGGCACAGATACGCAGTATTTT. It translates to CASSSGLAGGTDTQYF.

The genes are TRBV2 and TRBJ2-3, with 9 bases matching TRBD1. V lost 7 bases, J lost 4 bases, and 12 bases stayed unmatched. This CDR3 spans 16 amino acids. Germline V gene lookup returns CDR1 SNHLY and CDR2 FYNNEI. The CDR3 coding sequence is TGTGCCAGCACCGGGGACAGGGAACCCGCCTCAGATACGCAGTATTTT. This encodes CASTGDREPASDTQYF.

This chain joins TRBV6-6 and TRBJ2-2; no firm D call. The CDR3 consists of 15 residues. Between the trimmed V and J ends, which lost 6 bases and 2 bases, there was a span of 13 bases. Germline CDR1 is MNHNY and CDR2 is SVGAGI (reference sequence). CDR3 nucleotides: TGTGCCAGCAGGGTGCAGGTTCTTAACACCGGGGAGCTGTTTTTT. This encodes CASRVQVLNTGELFF.

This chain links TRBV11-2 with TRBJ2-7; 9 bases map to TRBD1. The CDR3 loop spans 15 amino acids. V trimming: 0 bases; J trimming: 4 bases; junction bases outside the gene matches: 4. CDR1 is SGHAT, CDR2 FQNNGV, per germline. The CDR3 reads CASSLDPGQGYEQYF. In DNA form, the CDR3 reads TGTGCCAGCAGCTTAGATCCTGGACAGGGGTACGAGCAGTACTTC.

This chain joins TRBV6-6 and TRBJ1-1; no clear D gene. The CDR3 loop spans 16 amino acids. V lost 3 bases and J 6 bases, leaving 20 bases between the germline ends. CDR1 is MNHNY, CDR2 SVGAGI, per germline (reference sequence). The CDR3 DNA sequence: TGTGCCAGCAGTTATAACCTAGATGGGTTTTCCGCTGAAGCTTTCTTT. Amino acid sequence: CASSYNLDGFSAEAFF.

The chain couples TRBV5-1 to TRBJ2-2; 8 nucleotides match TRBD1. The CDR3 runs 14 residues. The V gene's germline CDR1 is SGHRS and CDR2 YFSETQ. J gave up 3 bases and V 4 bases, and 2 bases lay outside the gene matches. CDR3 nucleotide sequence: TGCGCCAGCAGCGTACAGGGGGACACCGGGGAGCTGTTTTTT. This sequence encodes CASSVQGDTGELFF.

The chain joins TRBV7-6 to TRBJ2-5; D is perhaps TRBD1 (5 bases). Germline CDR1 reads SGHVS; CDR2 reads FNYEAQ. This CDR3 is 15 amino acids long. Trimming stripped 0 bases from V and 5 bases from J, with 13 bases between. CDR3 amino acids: CASSLAAGLKETQYF. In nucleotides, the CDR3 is TGTGCCAGCAGCTTAGCCGCAGGGCTGAAGGAGACCCAGTACTTC.

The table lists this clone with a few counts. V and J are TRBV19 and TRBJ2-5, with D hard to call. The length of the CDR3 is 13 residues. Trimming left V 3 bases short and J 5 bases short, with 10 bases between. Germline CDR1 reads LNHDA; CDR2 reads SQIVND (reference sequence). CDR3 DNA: TGTGCCAGTAGTATCGCCGTAGTTGAGACCCAGTACTTC. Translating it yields CASSIAVVETQYF.

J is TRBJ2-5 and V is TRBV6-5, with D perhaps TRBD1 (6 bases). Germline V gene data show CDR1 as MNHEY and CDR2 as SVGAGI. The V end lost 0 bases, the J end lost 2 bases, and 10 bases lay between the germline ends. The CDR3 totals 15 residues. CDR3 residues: CASSYSGHPQETQYF. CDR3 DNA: TGTGCCAGCAGTTACTCGGGACATCCTCAAGAGACCCAGTACTTC.

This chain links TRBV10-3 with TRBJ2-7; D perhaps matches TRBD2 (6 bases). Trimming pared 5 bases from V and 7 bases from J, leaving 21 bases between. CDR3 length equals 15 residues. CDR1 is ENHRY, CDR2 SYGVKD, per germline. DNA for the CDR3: TGTGCCATCAGTATGCAGACGGGACGGGGAGGAGAGCAGTACTTC. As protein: CAISMQTGRGGEQYF.

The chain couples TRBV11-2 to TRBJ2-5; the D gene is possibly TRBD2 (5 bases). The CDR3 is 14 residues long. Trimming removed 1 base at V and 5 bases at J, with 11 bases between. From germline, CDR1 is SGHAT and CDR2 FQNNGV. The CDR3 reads CASSLVGIVETQYF. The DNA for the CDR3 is TGTGCCAGCAGCTTAGTCGGGATTGTGGAGACCCAGTACTTC.

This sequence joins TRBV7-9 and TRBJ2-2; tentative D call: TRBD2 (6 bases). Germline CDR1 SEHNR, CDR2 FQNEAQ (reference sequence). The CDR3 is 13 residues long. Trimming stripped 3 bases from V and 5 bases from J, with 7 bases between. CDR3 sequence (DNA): TGTGCCAGCAGCTTGGAGGGTACCGGGGAGCTGTTTTTT. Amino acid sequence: CASSLEGTGELFF.

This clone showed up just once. CDR3 sequence: CASRWSGTSGTGEQYF. The CDR3 DNA reads as TGTGCCAGCAGATGGTCGGGGACTAGCGGGACGGGGGAGCAGTACTTC. The chain uses TRBV28 and TRBJ2-7; 13 nucleotides align to TRBD2. Germline V gene data show CDR1 as MDHEN and CDR2 as SYDVKM. This CDR3 is 16 amino acids long. V dropped 6 bases and J dropped 7; count of bases not matched to a gene: 12. Using reference TRBV28 and TRBJ2-7 for the parts outside the CDR3, the full variable domain is DVKVTQSSRYLVKRTGEKVFLECVQDMDHENMFWYRQDPGLGLRLIYFSYDVKMKEKGDIPEGYSVSREKKERFSLILESASTNQTSMYLCASRWSGTSGTGEQYFGPGTRLTVT.

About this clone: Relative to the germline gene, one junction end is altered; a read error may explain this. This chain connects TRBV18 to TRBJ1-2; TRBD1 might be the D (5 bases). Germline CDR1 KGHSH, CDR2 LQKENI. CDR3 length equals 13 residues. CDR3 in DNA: TGTGCCAGCTCACCACAGGGGTCCCGTGGCTTCCCCTTC. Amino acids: CASSPQGSRGFPF. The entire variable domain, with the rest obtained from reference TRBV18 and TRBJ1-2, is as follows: NAGVMQNPRHLVRRRGQEARLRCSPMKGHSHVYWYRQLPEEGLKFMVYLQKENIIDESGMPKERFSAEFPKEGPSILRIQQVVRGDSAAYFCASSPQGSRGFPFGSGTRLTVV.

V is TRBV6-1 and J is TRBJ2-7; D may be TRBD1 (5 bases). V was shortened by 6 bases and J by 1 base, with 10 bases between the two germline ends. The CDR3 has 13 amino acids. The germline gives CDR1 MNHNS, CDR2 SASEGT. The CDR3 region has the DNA TGTGCCAGCAGAAGCGACAGTTCCTACGAGCAGTACTTC. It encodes CASRSDSSYEQYF.

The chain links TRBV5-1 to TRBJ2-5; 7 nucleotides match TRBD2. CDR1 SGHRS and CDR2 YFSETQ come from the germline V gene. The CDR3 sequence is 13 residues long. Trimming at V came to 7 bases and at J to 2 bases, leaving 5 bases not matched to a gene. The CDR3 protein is CASGREPQETQYF. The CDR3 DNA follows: TGCGCCAGCGGGAGGGAGCCACAAGAGACCCAGTACTTC. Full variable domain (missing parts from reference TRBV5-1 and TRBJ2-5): KAGVTQTPRYLIKTRGQQVTLSCSPISGHRSVSWYQQTPGQGLQFLFEYFSETQRNKGNFPGRFSGRQFSNSRSEMNVSTLELGDSALYLCASGREPQETQYFGPGTRLLVL.

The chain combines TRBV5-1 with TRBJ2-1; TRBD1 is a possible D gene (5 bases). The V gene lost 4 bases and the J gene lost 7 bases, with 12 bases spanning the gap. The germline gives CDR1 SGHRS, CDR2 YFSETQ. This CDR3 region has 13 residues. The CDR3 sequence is CASSADSLNEQFF. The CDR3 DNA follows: TGCGCCAGCAGCGCCGACAGCTTAAATGAGCAGTTCTTC.

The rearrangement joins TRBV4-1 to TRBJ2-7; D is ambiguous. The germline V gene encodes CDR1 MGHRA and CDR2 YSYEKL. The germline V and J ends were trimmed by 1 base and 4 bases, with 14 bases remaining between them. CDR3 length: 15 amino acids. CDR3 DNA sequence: TGCGCCAGCAGCCAAGTCGAGCCCTTCTTTTACGAGCAGTACTTC. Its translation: CASSQVEPFFYEQYF.

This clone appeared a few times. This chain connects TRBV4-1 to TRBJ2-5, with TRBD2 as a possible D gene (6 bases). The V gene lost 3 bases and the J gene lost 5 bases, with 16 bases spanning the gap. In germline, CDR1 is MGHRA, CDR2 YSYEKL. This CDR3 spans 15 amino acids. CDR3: CASSQWVRAGETQYF. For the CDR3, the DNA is TGCGCCAGCAGCCAGTGGGTCAGGGCGGGGGAGACCCAGTACTTC.

In DNA, the CDR3 is TGTGCCAGCAGTGTAGGGGGCGCGAATGGCTACACCTTC. Translation gives CASSVGGANGYTF. This sequence joins TRBV27 and TRBJ1-2; 7 nucleotides align to TRBD1. The J segment lost 6 bases and the V segment lost 5 bases, leaving 6 bases of the junction unmatched. The V gene's germline CDR1 is MNHEY and CDR2 SMNVEV (reference sequence). There are 13 residues in the CDR3.